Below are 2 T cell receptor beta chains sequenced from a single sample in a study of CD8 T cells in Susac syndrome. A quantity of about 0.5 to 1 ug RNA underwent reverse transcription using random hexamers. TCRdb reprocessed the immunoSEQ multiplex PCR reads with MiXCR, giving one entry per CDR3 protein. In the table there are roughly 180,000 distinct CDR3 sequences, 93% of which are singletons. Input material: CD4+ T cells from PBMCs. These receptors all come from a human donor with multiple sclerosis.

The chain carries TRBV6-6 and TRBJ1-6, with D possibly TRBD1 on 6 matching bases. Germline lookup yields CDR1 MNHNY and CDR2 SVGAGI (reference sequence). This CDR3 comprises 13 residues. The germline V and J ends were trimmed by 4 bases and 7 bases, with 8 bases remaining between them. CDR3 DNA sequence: TGTGCCAGCAGTTTAGGACAGAATTCACCCCTCCACTTT. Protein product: CASSLGQNSPLHF.

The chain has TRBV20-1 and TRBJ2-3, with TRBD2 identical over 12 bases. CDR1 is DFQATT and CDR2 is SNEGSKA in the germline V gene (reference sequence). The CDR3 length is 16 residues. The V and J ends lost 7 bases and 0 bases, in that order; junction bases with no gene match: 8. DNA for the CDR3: TGCAGTGAGGCTAGCGGGGGGGCTCCAAGCACAGATACGCAGTATTTT. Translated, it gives CSEASGGAPSTDTQYF.